This T cell receptor beta chain is drawn from a study of blood T cells in healthy people across ages. This clonotype was detected only a few times. Alongside a J-beta primer mix, a sample-barcoded 5' primer served in a second PCR lasting about 7 to 11 cycles. TCRdb re-called the 5' RACE reads with MiXCR, one entry per CDR3 protein. The sample has about 1.1 million distinct CDR3 sequences, around two fifths seen once. The germline gives CDR1 SGHTA, CDR2 FQGNSA. The CDR3 is 15 amino acids. V lost 4 bases, J lost 5 bases, and 12 bases lay in between. The receptor was derived from a man in his late teens or twenties in good health. The rearrangement links TRBV7-2 to TRBJ1-6; a possible D gene is TRBD1 (5 bases). The specimen was blood. The CDR3 DNA follows: TGTGCCAGCAGCTGGGGCAGCGTCCATAATTCACCCCTCCACTTT. It yields the protein CASSWGSVHNSPLHF.